This TCR beta chain was observed in a study of control samples from healthy donors and cancer patients. This CDR3 spans 15 amino acids. The J segment lost 0 bases and the V segment lost 4 bases, leaving 5 bases of the junction unmatched. Germline values: CDR1 SGHVS, CDR2 FNYEAQ. TCRdb's table, derived via immunoSEQ multiplex PCR, lists solely in-frame clones and lacks some. The table includes more than 95,000 clones, roughly 87% detected once. The V and J genes are TRBV7-6 and TRBJ2-7; 8 nucleotides agree with TRBD2. Sequenced input: blood. The clonotype was recovered from a man aged 18-30 years in good health. The CDR3 nucleotides read TGTGCCAGCAGCTCCAGCGGGAGCGGCTCCTACGAGCAGTACTTC. Translating it yields CASSSSGSGSYEQYF. Supplemented by reference TRBV7-6 and TRBJ2-7, the full variable domain reads GAGVSQSPRYKVTKRGQDVALRCDPISGHVSLYWYRQALGQGPEFLTYFNYEAQQDKSGLPNDRFSAERPEGSISTLTIQRTEQRDSAMYRCASSSSGSGSYEQYFGPGTRLTVT.